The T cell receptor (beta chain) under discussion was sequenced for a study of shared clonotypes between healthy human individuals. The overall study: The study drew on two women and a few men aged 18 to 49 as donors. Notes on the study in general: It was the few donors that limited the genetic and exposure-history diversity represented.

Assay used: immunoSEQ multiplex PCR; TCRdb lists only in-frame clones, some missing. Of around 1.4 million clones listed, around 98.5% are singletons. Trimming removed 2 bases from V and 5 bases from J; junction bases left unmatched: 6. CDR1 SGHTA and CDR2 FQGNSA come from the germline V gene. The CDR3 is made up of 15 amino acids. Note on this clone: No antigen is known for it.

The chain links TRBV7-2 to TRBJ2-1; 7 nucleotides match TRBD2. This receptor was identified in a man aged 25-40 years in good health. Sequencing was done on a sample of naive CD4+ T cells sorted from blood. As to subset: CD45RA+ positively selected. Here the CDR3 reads CASSLFGTTDNEQFF. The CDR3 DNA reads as TGTGCCAGCAGCTTATTTGGGACTACCGACAATGAGCAGTTCTTC.